This T cell receptor (beta chain) was observed in a study of CDR3 diversity in severe acne. The CDR3 runs 12 residues. The V end lost 1 base, the J end lost 7 bases, and 7 bases lay between the germline ends. Germline assignment: CDR1 MGHRA and CDR2 YSYEKL. TCRdb redid the calling of the PCR reads with MiXCR, one entry per CDR3 protein. The table includes almost 85,000 distinct CDR3 sequences, around 53% detected once. Input material: blood. The rearrangement links TRBV4-1 to TRBJ1-2; D is undetermined. The clonotype comes from a male donor in good health, without acne. CDR3 sequence (DNA): TGCGCCAGCAGCCAAGCGGGGTTTGGCTACACCTTC. Translating it yields CASSQAGFGYTF.